A selection of T cell receptor beta chains follows, all from one sample in a study of blood T cell repertoires in COVID-19. Assay: immunoSEQ multiplex PCR; the TCRdb copy retains only in-frame clones and omits some. The data hold a few hundred thousand clones, with approximately 81% observed a single time. Material: peripheral blood. The origin of the receptors is a woman in her late teens or twenties with acute or convalescent COVID-19. Each CDR3 is given with its conserved first and last residue. A D gene is named only where the DNA matches it firmly. Not every row has a clone size; where given, it reads once, few, many or a size class.

D,size,length,V,J,CDR3,DNA
.,.,12,TRBV29-1,TRBJ1-2,CSVSKNTYGYTF,TGCAGCGTTTCGAAGAACACCTATGGCTACACCTTC
.,.,14,TRBV7-3,TRBJ1-6,CASSLTGSNSPLHF,TGTGCCAGCAGCTTAACGGGGAGTAATTCACCCCTCCACTTT
.,.,15,TRBV2,TRBJ1-5,CASRGEGGSNQPQHF,TGTGCCAGCAGAGGGGAGGGTGGAAGCAATCAGCCCCAGCATTTT
.,.,14,TRBV9,TRBJ2-2,CASSVGGGSGELFF,TGTGCCAGCAGCGTGGGTGGAGGGTCCGGGGAGCTGTTTTTT
.,.,14,TRBV11-3,TRBJ2-3,CASSLGSSTDTQYF,TGTGCCAGCAGCTTAGGCAGTAGCACAGATACGCAGTATTTT
TRBD2,.,17,TRBV9,TRBJ2-1,CASSPWTSGSVYNEQFF,TGTGCCAGCAGCCCTTGGACTAGCGGGAGTGTTTACAATGAGCAGTTCTTC
.,.,15,TRBV28,TRBJ1-4,CASSLGGYTNEKLFF,TGTGCCAGCAGTTTAGGGGGGTACACTAATGAAAAACTGTTTTTT
.,few,15,TRBV6-5,TRBJ1-1,CASSYSIGPNTEAFF,TGTGCCAGCAGTTACTCGATTGGCCCCAACACTGAAGCTTTCTTT
TRBD1,.,17,TRBV19,TRBJ1-5,CASSPRPTGVGNQPQHF,TGTGCCAGTAGTCCGCGACCTACAGGGGTCGGCAATCAGCCCCAGCATTTT
.,.,13,TRBV27,TRBJ2-7,CASSSGGFREQYF,TGTGCCAGCAGTTCCGGGGGTTTTCGGGAGCAGTACTTC
TRBD2,.,14,TRBV2,TRBJ2-1,CASSEGLAGGWQFF,TGTGCCAGCAGTGAGGGGCTAGCGGGGGGCTGGCAGTTCTTC
TRBD2,.,12,TRBV29-1,TRBJ2-7,CSVEAGGREQYF,TGCAGCGTTGAAGCGGGAGGTCGGGAGCAGTACTTC
TRBD1,.,17,TRBV5-1,TRBJ1-2,CASSSVTPGQGAIGYTF,TGCGCCAGCAGCTCCGTCACTCCGGGACAGGGGGCAATTGGCTACACCTTC
TRBD1,.,15,TRBV6-5,TRBJ2-7,CASSPGQGFSYEQYF,TGTGCCAGCAGTCCGGGACAGGGGTTTTCCTACGAGCAGTACTTC
TRBD1,.,17,TRBV9,TRBJ2-1,CASSPDRTDRDDNEQFF,TGTGCCAGCAGCCCAGATAGGACGGACAGGGACGACAATGAGCAGTTCTTC
TRBD2,.,19,TRBV4-2,TRBJ2-7,CASSQDLVLAGGTSYEQYF,TGTGCCAGCAGCCAAGATTTGGTACTAGCGGGAGGTACGTCCTACGAGCAGTACTTC
.,.,12,TRBV12-3/TRBV12-4,TRBJ1-1,CASSLAQTEAFF,TGTGCCAGCAGTTTAGCGCAGACTGAAGCTTTCTTT
TRBD1,once,17,TRBV5-4,TRBJ1-6,CASSSAVGGSGNSPLHF,TGTGCCAGCAGCTCCGCGGTAGGGGGCTCAGGGAATTCACCCCTCCACTTT
.,.,14,TRBV27,TRBJ2-7,CASSARLLGFEQYF,TGTGCCAGCAGTGCCCGACTGCTGGGTTTCGAGCAGTACTTC
.,.,15,TRBV5-4,TRBJ1-5,CASSLDSGSGQPQHF,TGTGCCAGCAGCTTGGATTCGGGCTCGGGACAGCCCCAGCATTTT
.,.,15,TRBV3-1/TRBV3-2,TRBJ2-2,CASSQDGGLTGELFF,TGTGCCAGCAGCCAAGACGGGGGTCTAACCGGGGAGCTGTTTTTT
.,.,15,TRBV4-2,TRBJ2-7,CASSQDGTGTYEQYF,TGTGCCAGCAGCCAAGATGGCACAGGGACCTACGAGCAGTACTTC
TRBD1,once,13,TRBV18,TRBJ2-1,CASLQQGAGEQFF,TGTGCCAGCTTACAACAGGGGGCCGGCGAGCAGTTCTTC
TRBD1,.,15,TRBV6-5,TRBJ1-5,CASSYSGQGHQPQHF,TGTGCCAGCAGTTACTCGGGACAGGGACATCAGCCCCAGCATTTT
.,.,13,TRBV13,TRBJ1-1,CASSLQFWEEAFF,TGTGCCAGCAGCTTACAGTTTTGGGAGGAAGCTTTCTTT
.,.,15,TRBV19,TRBJ1-3,CASSRGGFTGNTIYF,TGTGCCAGTTCCCGGGGAGGGTTCACTGGAAACACCATATATTTT
.,.,18,TRBV19,TRBJ1-5,CASSIDRGGALSNQPQHF,TGTGCCAGTAGTATAGATCGAGGGGGGGCCCTTAGCAATCAGCCCCAGCATTTT
TRBD2,once,17,TRBV3-1/TRBV3-2,TRBJ2-3,CASSQELAGGPTDTQYF,TGTGCCAGCAGCCAAGAGCTAGCGGGAGGGCCGACAGATACGCAGTATTTT
.,.,18,TRBV21-1,TRBJ1-1,CASSKEGGTLTLHTEAFF,TGTGCCAGCAGCAAAGAAGGAGGGACCCTTACCTTACACACTGAAGCTTTCTTT